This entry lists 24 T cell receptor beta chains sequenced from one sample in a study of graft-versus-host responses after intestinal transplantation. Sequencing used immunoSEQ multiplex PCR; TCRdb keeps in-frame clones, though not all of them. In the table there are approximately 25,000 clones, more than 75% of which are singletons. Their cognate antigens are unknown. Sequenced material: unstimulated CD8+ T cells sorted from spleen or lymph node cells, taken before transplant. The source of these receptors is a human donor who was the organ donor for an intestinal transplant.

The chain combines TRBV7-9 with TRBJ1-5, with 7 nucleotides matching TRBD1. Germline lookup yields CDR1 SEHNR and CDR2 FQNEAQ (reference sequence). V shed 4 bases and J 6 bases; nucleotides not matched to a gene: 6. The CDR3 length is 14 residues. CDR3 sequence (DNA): TGTGCCAGCAGCTCGACAGGGCTTCTTCAGCCCCAGCATTTT. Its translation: CASSSTGLLQPQHF.

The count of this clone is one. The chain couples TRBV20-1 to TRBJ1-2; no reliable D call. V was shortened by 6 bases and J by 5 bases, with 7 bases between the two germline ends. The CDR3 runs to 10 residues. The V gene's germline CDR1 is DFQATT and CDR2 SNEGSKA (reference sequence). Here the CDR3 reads CSADKYGYTF. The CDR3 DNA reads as TGCAGTGCCGACAAATATGGCTACACCTTC.

CDR3 DNA: TGTGCCAGCAGTGACTCGTGGGGGAAAGCTTTCTTT. It yields the protein CASSDSWGKAFF. The V gene is TRBV6-4, the J gene TRBJ1-1, with D possibly being TRBD1 (5 bases). CDR3 size: 12 residues. The germline V gene encodes CDR1 MRHNA and CDR2 SNTAGT. V was shortened by 0 bases and J by 9 bases, with 8 bases between the two germline ends.

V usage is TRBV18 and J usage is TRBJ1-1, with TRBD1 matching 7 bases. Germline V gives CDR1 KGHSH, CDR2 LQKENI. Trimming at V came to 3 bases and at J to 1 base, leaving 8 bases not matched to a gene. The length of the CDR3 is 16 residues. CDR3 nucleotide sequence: TGTGCCAGCTCACCCGACAGGGAGGGCTCGAACACTGAAGCTTTCTTT. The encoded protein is CASSPDREGSNTEAFF.

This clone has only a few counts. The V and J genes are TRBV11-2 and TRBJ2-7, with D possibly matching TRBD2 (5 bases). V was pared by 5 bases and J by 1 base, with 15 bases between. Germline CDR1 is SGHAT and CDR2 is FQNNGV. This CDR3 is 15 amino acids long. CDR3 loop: CASSPSGLGSYEQYF. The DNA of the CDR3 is TGTGCCAGCAGCCCATCGGGATTGGGGTCCTACGAGCAGTACTTC.

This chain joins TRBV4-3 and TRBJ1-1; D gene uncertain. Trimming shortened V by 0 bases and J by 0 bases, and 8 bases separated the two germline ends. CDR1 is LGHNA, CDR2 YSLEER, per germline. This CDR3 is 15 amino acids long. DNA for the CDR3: TGCGCCAGCAGCCAAGAAGTCACTATGAACACTGAAGCTTTCTTT. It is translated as CASSQEVTMNTEAFF.

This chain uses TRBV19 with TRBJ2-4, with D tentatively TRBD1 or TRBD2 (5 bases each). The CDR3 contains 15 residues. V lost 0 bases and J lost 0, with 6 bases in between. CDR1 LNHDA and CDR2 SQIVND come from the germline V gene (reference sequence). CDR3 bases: TGTGCCAGTAGTATAGAGGGGGAAGCCAAAAACATTCAGTACTTC. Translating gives CASSIEGEAKNIQYF.

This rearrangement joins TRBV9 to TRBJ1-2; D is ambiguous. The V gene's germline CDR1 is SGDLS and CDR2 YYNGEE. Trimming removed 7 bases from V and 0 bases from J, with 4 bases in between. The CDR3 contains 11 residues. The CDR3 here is CASGSNYGYTF. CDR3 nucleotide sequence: TGTGCCAGCGGGTCTAACTATGGCTACACCTTC. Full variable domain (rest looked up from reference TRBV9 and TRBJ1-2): DSGVTQTPKHLITATGQRVTLRCSPRSGDLSVYWYQQSLDQGLQFLIQYYNGEERAKGNILERFSAQQFPDLHSELNLSSLELGDSALYFCASGSNYGYTFGSGTRLTVV.

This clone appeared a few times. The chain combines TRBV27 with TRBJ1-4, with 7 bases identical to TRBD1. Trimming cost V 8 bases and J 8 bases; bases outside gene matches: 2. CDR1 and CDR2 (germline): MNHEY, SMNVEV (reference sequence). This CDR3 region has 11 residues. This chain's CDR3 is CASGTAEKLFF. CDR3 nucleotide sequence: TGTGCCAGCGGGACAGCCGAAAAACTGTTTTTT.

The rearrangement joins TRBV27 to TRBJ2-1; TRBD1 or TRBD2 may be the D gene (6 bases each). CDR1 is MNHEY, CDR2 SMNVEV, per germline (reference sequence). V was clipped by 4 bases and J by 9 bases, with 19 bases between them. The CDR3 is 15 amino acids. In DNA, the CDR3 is TGTGCCAGCAGTTCTTATCTGGGGGGCCTTAGTGAGCAGTTCTTC. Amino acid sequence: CASSSYLGGLSEQFF.

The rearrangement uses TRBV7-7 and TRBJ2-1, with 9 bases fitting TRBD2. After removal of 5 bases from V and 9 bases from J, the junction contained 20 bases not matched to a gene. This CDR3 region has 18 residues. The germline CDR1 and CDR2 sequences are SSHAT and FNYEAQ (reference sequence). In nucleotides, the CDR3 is TGTGCCAGCAGCCCTGCCCCGGGCGGTATAGCGGGGGACCCTGAGCAGTTCTTC. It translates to CASSPAPGGIAGDPEQFF.

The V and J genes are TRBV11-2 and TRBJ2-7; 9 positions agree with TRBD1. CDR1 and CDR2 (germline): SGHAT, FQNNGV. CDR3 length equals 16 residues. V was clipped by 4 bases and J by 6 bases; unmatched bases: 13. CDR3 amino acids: CASSSRPGQGKREQYF. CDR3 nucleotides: TGTGCCAGCAGCTCTCGCCCAGGACAGGGGAAGCGCGAGCAGTACTTC.

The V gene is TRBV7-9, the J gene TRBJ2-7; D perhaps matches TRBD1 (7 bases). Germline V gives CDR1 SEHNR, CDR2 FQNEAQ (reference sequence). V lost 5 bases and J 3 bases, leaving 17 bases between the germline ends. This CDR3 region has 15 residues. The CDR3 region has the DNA TGTGCCAGCAGCCAGGGGGGACAAAGCCACTACGAGCAGTACTTC. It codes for CASSQGGQSHYEQYF.

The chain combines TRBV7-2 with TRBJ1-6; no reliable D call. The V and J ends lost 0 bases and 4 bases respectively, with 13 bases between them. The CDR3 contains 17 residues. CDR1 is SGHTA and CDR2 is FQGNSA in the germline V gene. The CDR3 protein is CASSLALGPRYNSPLHF. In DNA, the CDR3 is TGTGCCAGCAGCTTAGCGTTAGGACCCAGATATAATTCACCCCTCCACTTT.

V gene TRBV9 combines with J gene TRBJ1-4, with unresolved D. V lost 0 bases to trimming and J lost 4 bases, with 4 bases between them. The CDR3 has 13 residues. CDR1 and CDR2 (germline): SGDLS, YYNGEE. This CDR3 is CASSVGSNEKLFF. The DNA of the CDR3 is TGTGCCAGCAGCGTAGGCAGTAATGAAAAACTGTTTTTT.

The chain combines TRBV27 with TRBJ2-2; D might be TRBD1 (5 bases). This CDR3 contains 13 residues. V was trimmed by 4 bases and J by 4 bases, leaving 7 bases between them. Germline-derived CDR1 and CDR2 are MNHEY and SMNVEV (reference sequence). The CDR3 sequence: CASSWGVTGELFF. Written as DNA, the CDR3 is TGTGCCAGCAGTTGGGGCGTCACCGGGGAGCTGTTTTTT.

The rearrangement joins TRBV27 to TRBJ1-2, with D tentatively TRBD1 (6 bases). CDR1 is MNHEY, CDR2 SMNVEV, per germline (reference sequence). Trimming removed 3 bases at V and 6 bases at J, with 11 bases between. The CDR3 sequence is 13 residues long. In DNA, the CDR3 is TGTGCCAGCAGTTTTGGGGCAGGGGATGGCTACACCTTC. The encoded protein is CASSFGAGDGYTF.

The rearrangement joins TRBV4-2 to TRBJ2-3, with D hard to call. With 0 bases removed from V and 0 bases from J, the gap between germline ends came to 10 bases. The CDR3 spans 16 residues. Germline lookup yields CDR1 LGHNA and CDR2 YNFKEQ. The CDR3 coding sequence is TGTGCCAGCAGCCAAGAAGGTGGTGGGAGCACAGATACGCAGTATTTT. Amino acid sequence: CASSQEGGGSTDTQYF.

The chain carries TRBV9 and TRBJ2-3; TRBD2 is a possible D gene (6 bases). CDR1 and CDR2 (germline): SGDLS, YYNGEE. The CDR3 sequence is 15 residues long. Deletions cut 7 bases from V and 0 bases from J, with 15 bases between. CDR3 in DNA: TGTGCCAGCGGAGGGGTCGGGGTCAGCACAGATACGCAGTATTTT. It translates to CASGGVGVSTDTQYF. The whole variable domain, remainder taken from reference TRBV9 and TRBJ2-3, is DSGVTQTPKHLITATGQRVTLRCSPRSGDLSVYWYQQSLDQGLQFLIQYYNGEERAKGNILERFSAQQFPDLHSELNLSSLELGDSALYFCASGGVGVSTDTQYFGPGTRLTVL.

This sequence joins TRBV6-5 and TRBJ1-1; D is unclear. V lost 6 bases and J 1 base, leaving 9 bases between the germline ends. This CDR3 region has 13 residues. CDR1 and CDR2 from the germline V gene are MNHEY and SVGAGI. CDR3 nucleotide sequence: TGTGCCAGCAGGGCGGGCGGGAACACTGAAGCTTTCTTT. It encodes CASRAGGNTEAFF.

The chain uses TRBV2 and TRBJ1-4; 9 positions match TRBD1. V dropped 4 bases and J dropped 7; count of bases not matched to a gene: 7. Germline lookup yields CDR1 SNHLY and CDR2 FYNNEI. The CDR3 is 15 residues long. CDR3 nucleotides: TGTGCCAGCAGTGTGGGACAGGGTGTGGGTGAAAAACTGTTTTTT. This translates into CASSVGQGVGEKLFF.

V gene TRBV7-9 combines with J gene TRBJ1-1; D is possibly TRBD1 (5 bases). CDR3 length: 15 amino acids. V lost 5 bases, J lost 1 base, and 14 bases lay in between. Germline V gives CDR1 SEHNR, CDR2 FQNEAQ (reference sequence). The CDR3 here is CASSPDKGKNTEAFF. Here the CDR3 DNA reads TGTGCCAGCAGCCCGGACAAGGGGAAGAACACTGAAGCTTTCTTT.

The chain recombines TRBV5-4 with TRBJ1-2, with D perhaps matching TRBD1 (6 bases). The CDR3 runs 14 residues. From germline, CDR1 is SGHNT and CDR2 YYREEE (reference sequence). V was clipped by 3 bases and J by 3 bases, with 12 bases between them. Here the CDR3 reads CASSSRTDYYGYTF. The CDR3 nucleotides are TGTGCCAGCAGCTCGAGGACAGACTACTATGGCTACACCTTC.

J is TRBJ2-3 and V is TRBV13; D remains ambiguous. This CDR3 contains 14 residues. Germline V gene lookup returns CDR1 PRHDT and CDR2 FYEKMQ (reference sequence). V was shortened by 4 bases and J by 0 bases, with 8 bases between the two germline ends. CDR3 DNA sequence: TGTGCCAGCAGCTCCCACCTCAGCACAGATACGCAGTATTTT. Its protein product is CASSSHLSTDTQYF.